A selection of T cell receptor beta chains follows, all from one sample in a study of shared clonotypes between healthy human individuals. Generated by immunoSEQ multiplex PCR, the TCRdb table keeps only in-frame clones and is missing some. The sample includes 2.3 million or so clones, 93% of them seen just once. Sequenced: naive CD4+ T cells from PBMCs. The receptor source for this set is a man younger than 30 in good health. Some clones in this sample may be carry-over from other donors' samples. The CDR3 runs from the conserved cysteine through the conserved F or W. Fields, in order: J gene, D gene, V gene, clone size, CDR3 protein, CDR3 DNA. The D gene is left open where the match is weak. The size entry is marked missing in some rows and otherwise reads once, few, many or a size class.

TRBJ1-1 | . | TRBV27 | once | CATRSRRTEAFF | TGTGCCACACGGAGTAGAAGGACTGAAGCTTTCTTT
TRBJ2-1 | TRBD2 | TRBV9 | . | CASSVTSGEYNEQFF | TGTGCCAGCAGCGTGACTAGCGGCGAATACAATGAGCAGTTCTTC
TRBJ2-1 | . | TRBV4-2 | . | CASSARATGNEQFF | TGTGCCAGCAGCGCCAGGGCGACCGGCAATGAGCAGTTCTTC
TRBJ2-2 | . | TRBV6-5 | . | CASTDSYTGELFF | TGTGCCAGCACCGACAGTTACACCGGGGAGCTGTTTTTT
TRBJ2-1 | TRBD2 | TRBV9 | . | CASSATSGGYNEQFF | TGTGCCAGCAGCGCAACTAGCGGGGGGTACAATGAGCAGTTCTTC
TRBJ2-2 | . | TRBV5-4 | few | CASSLGEGWTGELFF | TGTGCCAGCAGCTTAGGCGAGGGTTGGACCGGGGAGCTGTTTTTT
TRBJ2-1 | TRBD2 | TRBV4-2 | . | CASSQDAAGVAGIYNEQFF | TGTGCCAGCAGCCAAGATGCAGCAGGGGTAGCGGGAATTTACAATGAGCAGTTCTTC
TRBJ1-5 | . | TRBV28 | few | CASSLPRDQPQHF | TGTGCCAGCAGTCTCCCAAGGGATCAGCCCCAGCATTTT
TRBJ1-5 | . | TRBV28 | . | CASLTRRNQPQHF | TGTGCCAGCCTTACACGGCGAAATCAGCCCCAGCATTTT
TRBJ1-1 | TRBD1 | TRBV7-9 | . | CASRLMAGQEAFF | TGTGCCAGCAGGCTCATGGCGGGACAGGAAGCTTTCTTT
TRBJ2-2 | TRBD1 | TRBV23-1 | . | CASSYRGPGELFF | TGCGCCAGCAGTTACAGGGGGCCCGGGGAGCTGTTTTTT
TRBJ1-1 | TRBD1 | TRBV5-6 | . | CASSSIGTGGNTEAFF | TGTGCCAGCAGCTCCATTGGGACAGGGGGAAACACTGAAGCTTTCTTT
TRBJ2-7 | TRBD2 | TRBV7-9 | . | CASSFYPSGSSSEQYF | TGTGCCAGCAGCTTTTACCCTAGCGGGAGTTCGTCTGAGCAGTACTTC
TRBJ1-5 | . | TRBV28 | . | CASSLSSGYQPQHF | TGTGCCAGCAGTTTATCTTCCGGATATCAGCCCCAGCATTTT
TRBJ2-5 | . | TRBV11-3 | . | CASSTLMGETQYF | TGTGCCAGCAGCACCCTCATGGGGGAGACCCAGTACTTC
TRBJ1-1 | . | TRBV28 | . | CASSLNPGVNTEAFF | TGTGCCAGCAGTTTAAATCCAGGGGTGAACACTGAAGCTTTCTTT
TRBJ2-1 | . | TRBV7-2 | . | CASSLVPRGEQFF | TGTGCCAGCAGCTTAGTTCCTCGTGGAGAGCAGTTCTTC
TRBJ1-3 | TRBD1 | TRBV5-1 | . | CASSFTGQGRGNTIYF | TGCGCCAGCAGCTTTACTGGACAGGGTCGTGGAAACACCATATATTTT
TRBJ2-1 | TRBD2 | TRBV2 | . | CASRRTSETEQFF | TGTGCCAGCAGGAGGACTAGCGAAACTGAGCAGTTCTTC
TRBJ1-1 | TRBD1 | TRBV6-5 | . | CASREDRSTEAFF | TGTGCCAGCAGAGAGGACAGGAGCACTGAAGCTTTCTTT
TRBJ2-1 | . | TRBV9 | . | CASSPRRVTNNEQFF | TGTGCCAGCAGCCCCCGGAGGGTAACCAACAATGAGCAGTTCTTC
TRBJ2-5 | . | TRBV2 | . | CASSAGHSGTQYF | TGTGCCAGCAGTGCGGGACACTCCGGGACCCAGTACTTC
TRBJ2-1 | . | TRBV5-6 | . | CASTPRGLYYNEQFF | TGTGCCAGCACTCCAAGGGGCTTGTACTACAATGAGCAGTTCTTC
TRBJ2-2 | TRBD1 | TRBV10-3 | . | CAIRGQGESGTGELFF | TGTGCCATCAGGGGACAGGGGGAGAGCGGCACCGGGGAGCTGTTTTTT
TRBJ2-5 | . | TRBV28 | . | CASKGPISVETQYF | TGTGCCAGCAAGGGTCCCATCAGTGTCGAGACCCAGTACTTC
TRBJ2-5 | TRBD2 | TRBV7-9 | . | CATPGGGREGGETQYF | TGTGCCACCCCCGGCGGGGGGCGGGAGGGCGGAGAGACCCAGTACTTC
TRBJ2-7 | TRBD1 | TRBV4-1 | . | CASSPPQGERYEQYF | TGCGCCAGCAGCCCCCCCCAGGGGGAACGGTACGAGCAGTACTTC
TRBJ2-1 | . | TRBV7-6 | . | CASSLDLAQSSYNEQFF | TGTGCCAGCAGCTTAGATCTGGCCCAGAGCTCCTACAATGAGCAGTTCTTC
TRBJ2-1 | TRBD2 | TRBV6-1 | . | CASSEAGGYNEQFF | TGTGCCAGCAGTGAAGCGGGGGGGTACAATGAGCAGTTCTTC